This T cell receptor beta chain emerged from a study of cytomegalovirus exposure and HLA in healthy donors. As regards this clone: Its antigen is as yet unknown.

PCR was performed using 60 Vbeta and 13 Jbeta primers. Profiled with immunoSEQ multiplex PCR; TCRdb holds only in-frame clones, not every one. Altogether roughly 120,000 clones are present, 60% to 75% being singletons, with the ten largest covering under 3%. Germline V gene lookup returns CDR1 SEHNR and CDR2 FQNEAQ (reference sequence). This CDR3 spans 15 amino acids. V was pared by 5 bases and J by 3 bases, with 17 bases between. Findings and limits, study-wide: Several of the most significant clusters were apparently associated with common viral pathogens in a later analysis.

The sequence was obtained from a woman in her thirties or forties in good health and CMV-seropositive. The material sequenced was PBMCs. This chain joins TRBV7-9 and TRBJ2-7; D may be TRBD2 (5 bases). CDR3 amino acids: CASSEPSGRDYEQYF. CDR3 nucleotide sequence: TGTGCCAGCAGCGAACCAAGCGGCAGAGACTACGAGCAGTACTTC.